One and the same sample provided the 25 T cell receptor beta chains below, sequenced in a study of PD-L1 blockade in urothelial cancer (dated by TCRdb to 2016 to 2017). Library construction relied on the immunoSEQ multiplex PCR assay. Not all clones reach the TCRdb copy of this immuneACCESS table, which keeps in-frame sequences only. Checked studies attribute under half of the gap to unresolved V genes and leave the rest unexplained. The sample profile shows 45,000 to 60,000 clones; nearly 90% of them were found once. The ten biggest clones cover approximately 7.7% of the sample. This specimen consisted of PBMCs, obtained around atezolizumab (anti-PD-L1) treatment. The receptor set was obtained from a man aged 55 to 69 with urothelial cancer.

The V gene is TRBV11-2, the J gene TRBJ2-1; 10 bases map to TRBD2. This CDR3 is 15 amino acids long. Germline V lookup: CDR1 SGHAT, CDR2 FQNNGV. Trimming at V came to 4 bases and at J to 6 bases, leaving 6 bases not matched to a gene. CDR3: CASSYSGGPANEQFF. The CDR3 DNA reads as TGTGCCAGCAGCTATAGCGGGGGGCCAGCCAATGAGCAGTTCTTC. Full variable domain (rest looked up from reference TRBV11-2 and TRBJ2-1): EAGVAQSPRYKIIEKRQSVAFWCNPISGHATLYWYQQILGQGPKLLIQFQNNGVVDDSQLPKDRFSAERLKGVDSTLKIQPAKLEDSAVYLCASSYSGGPANEQFFGPGTRLTVL.

The chain recombines TRBV6-5 with TRBJ1-5; no definite D call. The ends were cut back, 5 bases at V and 3 bases at J, with 14 bases in the middle. From germline, CDR1 is MNHEY and CDR2 SVGAGI. This CDR3 spans 15 amino acids. CDR3 DNA: TGTGCCAGCAGTCCCACTTTAAGAAACAATCAGCCCCAGCATTTT. It yields the protein CASSPTLRNNQPQHF.

J is TRBJ2-3 and V is TRBV4-3, with D perhaps matching TRBD1 (5 bases). The V and J ends lost 5 bases and 5 bases respectively, with 17 bases between them. This CDR3 has 15 residues. From germline, CDR1 is LGHNA and CDR2 YSLEER. The CDR3 DNA sequence: TGCGCCAGCAGCGACAGACTGGACCCGAGAGATACGCAGTATTTT. Its translation: CASSDRLDPRDTQYF.

The V gene is TRBV6-5, the J gene TRBJ1-2; tentatively, D is TRBD1 (5 bases). The germline V gene encodes CDR1 MNHEY and CDR2 SVGAGI. The CDR3 sequence is 12 residues long. Trimming took 10 bases from V and 4 from J, leaving 13 bases between them. The CDR3 sequence: CATSDRSYGYTF. CDR3 coding DNA: TGTGCCACCTCCGACAGATCCTATGGCTACACCTTC.

The J gene is TRBJ2-2, the V gene TRBV29-1; 7 bases fit TRBD1. This CDR3 region has 13 residues. Germline loops: CDR1 SQVTM, CDR2 ANQGSEA. CDR3 amino acids: CSAGTVNTGELFF. The CDR3 DNA is TGCAGTGCAGGGACAGTGAACACCGGGGAGCTGTTTTTT.

V and J are TRBV4-2 and TRBJ1-2, with D possibly matching TRBD1 (6 bases). The CDR3 spans 15 residues. The germline V and J ends were trimmed by 0 bases and 4 bases, with 12 bases remaining between them. Per the germline V gene, CDR1 is LGHNA and CDR2 is YNFKEQ. CDR3 in amino acids: CASSQDMGGAYGYTF. The CDR3 DNA sequence: TGTGCCAGCAGCCAAGATATGGGGGGGGCCTATGGCTACACCTTC.

This sequence joins TRBV25-1 and TRBJ2-1, with D maybe TRBD2 (6 bases). The CDR3 length is 18 residues. V was pared by 4 bases and J by 2 bases, with 21 bases between. CDR1 MGHDK and CDR2 SYGVNS come from the germline V gene. The DNA for the CDR3 is TGTGCCAGCAGTGGCTCTTCCTCGGGTAGCGGAGCCTACAATGAGCAGTTCTTC. Translated: CASSGSSSGSGAYNEQFF.

The chain recombines TRBV4-3 with TRBJ2-4; D is unclear. V lost 0 bases to trimming and J lost 1 base, with 10 bases between them. Germline CDR1 and CDR2: LGHNA and YSLEER. The CDR3 runs to 16 residues. The CDR3 loop reads CASSQDPESAKNIQYF. The CDR3 DNA reads as TGCGCCAGCAGCCAAGATCCCGAGAGTGCCAAAAACATTCAGTACTTC.

The chain links TRBV5-1 to TRBJ1-1; D is undetermined. The CDR3 has 14 residues. Looked up from germline, CDR1 is SGHRS and CDR2 is YFSETQ. Trimming took off 0 bases at V and 6 bases at J, with 12 bases between the two ends. The CDR3 here is CASSLETVLAEAFF. CDR3 DNA sequence: TGCGCCAGCAGCTTGGAAACAGTTCTCGCTGAAGCTTTCTTT.

The chain carries TRBV19 and TRBJ2-2; maybe TRBD1 (5 bases). CDR1 and CDR2 from the germline V gene are LNHDA and SQIVND (reference sequence). CDR3 length equals 13 residues. V was pared by 4 bases and J by 7 bases, with 10 bases between. In nucleotides, the CDR3 is TGTGCCAGTAGTACCCGACAGCTCGGGGAGCTGTTTTTT. Translating gives CASSTRQLGELFF.

The J gene is TRBJ2-7, the V gene TRBV19, with 7 positions matching TRBD1. Germline assignment: CDR1 LNHDA and CDR2 SQIVND (reference sequence). The CDR3 totals 14 residues. V dropped 1 base and J dropped 3; count of bases not matched to a gene: 3. The CDR3 bases are TGTGCCAGTAGTATAGGGGCAGGGGGCTACGAGCAGTACTTC. Translating it yields CASSIGAGGYEQYF. The variable domain in full, completed from reference TRBV19 and TRBJ2-7, reads DGGITQSPKYLFRKEGQNVTLSCEQNLNHDAMYWYRQDPGQGLRLIYYSQIVNDFQKGDIAEGYSVSREKKESFPLTVTSAQKNPTAFYLCASSIGAGGYEQYFGPGTRLTVT.

The chain carries TRBV18 and TRBJ1-3; perhaps TRBD1 as D (5 bases). Germline V lookup: CDR1 KGHSH, CDR2 LQKENI. Trimming cost V 3 bases and J 1 base, with 10 bases left between them. The CDR3 sequence is 15 residues long. The DNA of the CDR3 is TGTGCCAGCTCACCCAATCCAGGGTCTGGAAACACCATATATTTT. It translates to CASSPNPGSGNTIYF.

J is TRBJ1-4 and V is TRBV18; TRBD1 matches at 10 bases. Trimming removed 6 bases from V and 8 bases from J; junction bases left unmatched: 9. The CDR3 is made up of 15 amino acids. The germline gives CDR1 KGHSH, CDR2 LQKENI. The CDR3 loop reads CASSPDRGLGEKLFF. The CDR3, as DNA: TGTGCCAGCTCCCCCGACAGGGGGCTGGGGGAAAAACTGTTTTTT.

This clone has a single count. The junction departs from the called germline gene at one end, perhaps through a read error. This chain uses TRBV27 with TRBJ1-1; D unresolved. Germline-derived CDR1 and CDR2 are MNHEY and SMNVEV (reference sequence). The CDR3 length is 14 residues. The CDR3 DNA reads TGTGCCAACAGTAATACAATCTTAGCAACTGAAGCTTTCTTT. Translated: CANSNTILATEAFF.

The J gene is TRBJ1-1, the V gene TRBV6-1; D not resolved. Germline CDR1 is MNHNS and CDR2 is SASEGT. The CDR3 sequence is 14 residues long. Deletions cut 7 bases from V and 1 base from J, with 13 bases between. The CDR3 coding sequence is TGTGCCAGCACCCTTCGGGTCGAGAACACTGAAGCTTTCTTT. The encoded protein is CASTLRVENTEAFF.

V is TRBV5-1 and J is TRBJ2-3; tentative D call: TRBD2 (6 bases). CDR3 length equals 15 residues. In germline, CDR1 is SGHRS, CDR2 YFSETQ. Between the trimmed V and J ends, which lost 4 bases and 2 bases, there was a span of 14 bases. The CDR3 loop reads CASSPEGRYTDTQYF. Written as DNA, the CDR3 is TGCGCCAGCAGCCCGGAGGGGCGATACACAGATACGCAGTATTTT.

The rearrangement joins TRBV19 to TRBJ2-2, with TRBD1 identical over 11 bases. CDR3 size: 18 residues. Unmatched junction bases numbered 13, after V lost 5 bases and J lost 5 bases. The germline CDR1 and CDR2 sequences are LNHDA and SQIVND (reference sequence). The CDR3 sequence is CASSLQGGTGGRTGELFF. The CDR3 DNA sequence: TGTGCCAGTAGTCTCCAGGGGGGGACAGGGGGAAGAACCGGGGAGCTGTTTTTT.

The chain employs TRBV9 and TRBJ2-7; D gene ambiguous. The CDR3 totals 12 residues. Germline loops: CDR1 SGDLS, CDR2 YYNGEE. The germline V and J ends were trimmed by 3 bases and 1 base, with 5 bases remaining between them. For the CDR3, the DNA is TGTGCCAGCAGCGCCGCGTCCTACGAGCAGTACTTC. This gives the protein CASSAASYEQYF.

This chain connects TRBV21-1 to TRBJ2-7; TRBD1 is the table's D call, not checked against the DNA. TRBV21-1 is a documented pseudogene. This CDR3 is 14 amino acids long. The CDR3: CASGQGNASYEQYF. In nucleotides, the CDR3 is TGTGCCAGCGGACAGGGGAACGCGTCCTACGAGCAGTACTTC.

This chain joins TRBV30 and TRBJ2-7, with TRBD1 identical over 9 bases. The length of the CDR3 is 13 residues. Germline assignment: CDR1 GTSNPN and CDR2 SVGIG (reference sequence). The V and J ends lost 3 bases and 7 bases, in that order; junction bases with no gene match: 7. The CDR3 region is CAWRVQGAREQYF. DNA of the CDR3: TGTGCCTGGAGAGTACAGGGGGCGCGGGAGCAGTACTTC.

The chain joins TRBV5-6 to TRBJ2-7, with 7 bases fitting TRBD1. Trimming removed 1 base from V and 0 bases from J; junction bases left unmatched: 13. Germline V gene sequence: CDR1 SGHDT, CDR2 YYEEEE. The CDR3 extends over 18 amino acids. Here the CDR3 DNA reads TGTGCCAGCAGCTTGATTAGTATAGGGGGCCCCAGCTCCTACGAGCAGTACTTC. This gives the protein CASSLISIGGPSSYEQYF.

With respect to this clone: Germline is not matched at one junction end, which may reflect a read error. The V gene is TRBV2, the J gene TRBJ1-5; 8 bases line up with TRBD1. CDR3 length: 15 residues. Germline CDR1 SNHLY, CDR2 FYNNEI. CDR3 amino acids: CASNRDRRSYQPQHF. In DNA form, the CDR3 reads TGTGCCAGTAACCGGGACAGGCGTAGCTATCAGCCCCAGCATTTT.

This sequence joins TRBV5-6 and TRBJ1-5; TRBD1 is a possible D gene (5 bases). The CDR3 has 17 residues. Germline CDR1 and CDR2: SGHDT and YYEEEE. V was trimmed by 2 bases and J by 2 bases, leaving 17 bases between them. CDR3 bases: TGTGCCAGCAGCTTTGGAAGGGGTTTAGGGGGCAATCAGCCCCAGCATTTT. Its translation is CASSFGRGLGGNQPQHF.

The chain has TRBV19 and TRBJ2-4; unclear D gene. The germline gives CDR1 LNHDA, CDR2 SQIVND (reference sequence). The V gene lost 3 bases and the J gene lost 1 base, with 7 bases spanning the gap. The CDR3 runs to 14 residues. The CDR3 protein is CASSMYPAKNIQYF. CDR3 sequence (DNA): TGTGCCAGTAGTATGTATCCGGCCAAAAACATTCAGTACTTC.

This clone was counted only a few times. The rearrangement links TRBV7-2 to TRBJ1-3; TRBD1 matches 12 bases. The CDR3 covers 18 residues. V was clipped by 5 bases and J by 1 base; unmatched bases: 9. Germline CDR1 and CDR2: SGHTA and FQGNSA. The DNA for the CDR3 is TGTGCCAGCAGCGCAAGGGGACAGGGGGCTTCTTCTGGAAACACCATATATTTT. This sequence encodes CASSARGQGASSGNTIYF.